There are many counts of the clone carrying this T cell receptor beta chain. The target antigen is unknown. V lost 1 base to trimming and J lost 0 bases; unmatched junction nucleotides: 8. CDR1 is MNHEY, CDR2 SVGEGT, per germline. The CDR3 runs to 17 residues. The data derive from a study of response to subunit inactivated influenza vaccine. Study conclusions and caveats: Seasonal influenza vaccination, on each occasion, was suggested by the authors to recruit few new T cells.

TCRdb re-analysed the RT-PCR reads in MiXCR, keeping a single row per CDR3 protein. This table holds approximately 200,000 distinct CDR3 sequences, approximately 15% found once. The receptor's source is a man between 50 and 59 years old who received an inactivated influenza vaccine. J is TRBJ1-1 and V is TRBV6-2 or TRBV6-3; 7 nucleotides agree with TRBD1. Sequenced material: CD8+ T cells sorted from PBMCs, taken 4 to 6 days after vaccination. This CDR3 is CASSYFGQDDMNTEAFF. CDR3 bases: TGTGCCAGCAGTTACTTCGGACAGGATGATATGAACACTGAAGCTTTCTTT.